Listed below are T cell receptor beta chains from one sample, sequenced in a study of tumor-infiltrating lymphocytes in localized non-small cell lung cancer. Sequencing was performed with immunoSEQ multiplex PCR; in TCRdb, only in-frame clones are kept and a portion is missing. The sample records about 18,000 clones, more than 60% being singletons. Sequencing input: lung tumor tissue. Source of these receptors: a human donor with non-small cell lung cancer. Both conserved end residues are part of each CDR3. A D gene is named only where the DNA matches it firmly. Size values are once, few and many counts, or a class for expanded clones, and some rows have none.

clone_size	d_call	v_call	j_call	cdr3_nt	cdr3_aa
-	TRBD2	TRBV11-2	TRBJ2-5	TGTGCCAGCAGCCTACTAGCGTGGAGAGAGACCCAGTACTTC	CASSLLAWRETQYF
-	-	TRBV27	TRBJ1-1	TGTGCCAGCAGTCCGTGGGGGGAAGGGAACACTGAAGCTTTCTTT	CASSPWGEGNTEAFF
-	-	TRBV27	TRBJ1-2	TGTGCCAGCAGTTCCCTCGGTCGAGGGATGGATGGCTACACCTTC	CASSSLGRGMDGYTF
-	TRBD1	TRBV7-9	TRBJ1-2	TGTGCCAGCAGCGGGAGGACAGGTTTGGGGGATGGCTACACCTTC	CASSGRTGLGDGYTF
-	-	TRBV10-1	TRBJ1-1	TGCGCCAGCAGTGGACAGCTAAACACTGAAGCTTTCTTT	CASSGQLNTEAFF
-	-	TRBV18	TRBJ1-2	TGTGCCAGCTCACCGACGCCGGGAGACGGAGGCTACACCTTC	CASSPTPGDGGYTF
-	-	TRBV5-6	TRBJ1-2	TGTGCCAGCAGCTTGAGTGGGGTGGGCTATGGCTACACCTTC	CASSLSGVGYGYTF
few	TRBD1	TRBV7-2	TRBJ2-5	TGTGCCAGCAGCCCTCTGAGCAGGGGGCCGTACCAAGAGACCCAGTACTTC	CASSPLSRGPYQETQYF
-	TRBD1	TRBV5-6	TRBJ2-7	TGTGCCAGCAGCCCCCCGGGACAGCCCTACGAGCAGTACTTC	CASSPPGQPYEQYF
-	-	TRBV5-1	TRBJ1-4	-	CASSFGPGQRGTNEKLFF
-	-	TRBV18	TRBJ2-7	TGTGCCAGCTCACCCCTCGGGGAAAGCGGCCACGAGCAGTACTTC	CASSPLGESGHEQYF
-	-	TRBV15	TRBJ2-1	TGTGCCACCAGCTTCGCCCTTCAGGCGTACAATGAGCAGTTCTTC	CATSFALQAYNEQFF
-	-	TRBV5-1	TRBJ2-5	TGCGCCAGCAGCTTGGTTAGCAGTGGGGACGTGACCCAGTACTTC	CASSLVSSGDVTQYF
-	TRBD1	TRBV18	TRBJ1-1	TGTGCCAGCTCACCCGGACAGGCTCGGGAAGCTTTCTTT	CASSPGQAREAFF
-	-	TRBV10-1	TRBJ2-7	TGCGCCAGCAGTGAGGGGTCCGCTGGACGAGGGGTTTTGGAGCAGTACTTC	CASSEGSAGRGVLEQYF
-	-	TRBV7-2	TRBJ2-3	TGTGCCAGCAGCTTAGCAGCGAGCAGCACAGATACGCAGTATTTT	CASSLAASSTDTQYF
few	TRBD1	TRBV5-1	TRBJ1-2	TGCGCCAGCAGTATGGACAGGGCTATTGGCTACACCTTC	CASSMDRAIGYTF
-	-	TRBV29-1	TRBJ1-3	TGCAGCGTTGATGTAGGCTCTGGAAACACCATATATTTT	CSVDVGSGNTIYF
-	-	TRBV10-3	TRBJ2-2	TGTGCCATCGCCCCCAGGGAGGAAGCGGACGGGGAGCTGTTTTTT	CAIAPREEADGELFF
-	-	TRBV15	TRBJ2-6	TGTGCCACCAGCATCGACTCTGGGGCCAACGTCCTGACTTTC	CATSIDSGANVLTF
once	TRBD1	TRBV19	TRBJ2-7	TGTGCCAGTAGTATAGGGACAGGGCGAGCCTACGAGCAGTACTTC	CASSIGTGRAYEQYF
-	-	TRBV5-1	TRBJ1-1	TGCGCCAGCAGCTTGAGGGCGGACCCGAACACTGAAGCTTTCTTT	CASSLRADPNTEAFF
-	-	TRBV18	TRBJ1-2	TGTGCCAGCTCACTACGAGTCAGGGGCTTTAACTATGGCTACACCTTC	CASSLRVRGFNYGYTF
-	-	TRBV9	TRBJ1-2	TGTGCCAGCAGCGTAGGTGTCCATCCAAAAGACTATGGCTACACCTTC	CASSVGVHPKDYGYTF
-	TRBD1	TRBV7-2	TRBJ1-1	TGTGCCAGCAGCTTAGGGGGGACAGGGCGAACTGAAGCTTTCTTT	CASSLGGTGRTEAFF
-	TRBD1	TRBV27	TRBJ2-6	TGTGCCAGCAGTTATTCGACAGGGGGGGCCGGGGCCAACGTCCTGACTTTC	CASSYSTGGAGANVLTF
-	-	TRBV10-3	TRBJ1-1	TGTGCCATCAGAACCGACTGGACCGCCTTTGAAGCTTTCTTT	CAIRTDWTAFEAFF
few	-	TRBV4-2	TRBJ1-5	TGTGCCAGCAGCCAAAGTTTGGGGGGGCCCCAGCATTTT	CASSQSLGGPQHF
-	TRBD1	TRBV18	TRBJ2-7	TGTGCCAGCTCACTGGGACAGACCTACGAGCAGTACTTC	CASSLGQTYEQYF
-	-	TRBV7-6	TRBJ1-4	TGTGCCAGCAGCTTAGGTGGCCAGAGAAAACTGTTTTTT	CASSLGGQRKLFF
-	-	TRBV5-5	TRBJ2-7	TGTGCCAGCAGCAGTGGACGGATCCTATCCTCCTACGAGCAGTACTTC	CASSSGRILSSYEQYF
-	-	TRBV5-1	TRBJ1-1	TGCGCCAGCAGCTTGGCTTGGAGTGGGGACACTGAAGCTTTCTTT	CASSLAWSGDTEAFF
-	TRBD2	TRBV5-1	TRBJ2-1	TGCGCCAGCAGCCGCATAGCGGGGGAGAATGAGCAGTTCTTC	CASSRIAGENEQFF
-	TRBD1	TRBV15	TRBJ2-7	TGTGCCACCAGCAGTATACAGGGGGCGCGTGAGCAGTACTTC	CATSSIQGAREQYF
-	-	TRBV25-1	TRBJ2-3	TGTGCCAGCAGTGAATGGAGCACAGATACGCAGTATTTT	CASSEWSTDTQYF
-	-	TRBV11-2	TRBJ1-3	TGTGCCAGCAGCTTCACGGTAACAGTGCCTGGAAACACCATATATTTT	CASSFTVTVPGNTIYF